Listed below are T cell receptor beta chains from one sample, sequenced in a study of CD8+ T cells in alopecia areata. Some clones are missing from TCRdb's copy, which holds only in-frame ones; the method was immunoSEQ multiplex PCR. This table has 150,000 or so clones, more than 40% appearing once. The sequenced sample consisted of CD4+ T cells sorted from blood. The origin of the receptors is a human donor with alopecia areata. Each CDR3 is given with its conserved first and last residue. Each record gives: D gene, V gene, clone size, J gene, CDR3 protein, CDR3 DNA. A D gene is named only where the DNA matches it firmly. The size entry is marked missing in some rows and otherwise reads once, few, many or a size class.

TRBD2,TRBV4-2,-,TRBJ2-1,CASTQVWGGTHNEQFF,TGTGCCAGCACCCAAGTATGGGGGGGGACCCACAATGAGCAGTTCTTC
-,TRBV15,once,TRBJ2-7,CATSGGFGYEQYF,TGTGCCACCAGCGGGGGGTTCGGCTACGAGCAGTACTTC
TRBD1,TRBV15,-,TRBJ2-5,CATSRDGSTGKETQYF,TGTGCCACCAGCAGAGATGGATCGACAGGGAAAGAGACCCAGTACTTC
-,TRBV29-1,-,TRBJ2-7,CSVGVGGEQYF,TGCAGCGTTGGCGTAGGTGGGGAGCAGTACTTC
-,TRBV7-9,few,TRBJ1-1,CASSHPAGTANTEAFF,TGTGCCAGCAGCCACCCCGCCGGGACGGCAAACACTGAAGCTTTCTTT
-,TRBV5-1,-,TRBJ2-5,CASSSGRTGPETQYF,TGCGCCAGCAGCTCGGGAAGGACCGGGCCGGAGACCCAGTACTTC
TRBD1,TRBV29-1,few,TRBJ2-2,CSVEGTGEGAGELFF,TGCAGCGTTGAAGGAACAGGGGAAGGGGCCGGGGAGCTGTTTTTT
-,TRBV28,-,TRBJ2-7,CASLEMGQSYEQYF,TGTGCCAGTTTGGAAATGGGGCAGTCCTACGAGCAGTACTTC
-,TRBV10-3,-,TRBJ2-1,CAISEQGRVQFF,TGTGCCATCAGTGAGCAGGGTAGGGTGCAGTTCTTC
-,TRBV5-1,-,TRBJ2-7,CASSLELQNYEQYF,TGCGCCAGCAGCTTGGAGCTCCAGAACTACGAGCAGTACTTC
TRBD2,TRBV29-1,few,TRBJ2-1,CSVEDSSGVYNEQFF,TGCAGCGTTGAAGATTCTAGCGGGGTCTACAATGAGCAGTTCTTC
TRBD2,TRBV14,many,TRBJ2-1,CASSRAGGLDEQFF,TGTGCCAGCTCCCGGGCGGGAGGTCTGGATGAGCAGTTCTTC
TRBD1,TRBV29-1,-,TRBJ2-1,CSVLTGEPIDEQFF,TGCAGCGTTCTAACAGGGGAACCAATTGATGAGCAGTTCTTC
-,TRBV29-1,-,TRBJ1-1,CSVEDLRGQAFF,TGCAGCGTTGAAGATCTTCGGGGACAAGCTTTCTTT
-,TRBV27,-,TRBJ2-7,CASSLVDFYDKQYF,TGTGCCAGCAGTTTGGTCGATTTCTACGACAAGCAGTACTTC
-,TRBV29-1,few,TRBJ2-5,CSVGPGQETQYF,TGCAGCGTTGGGCCAGGGCAAGAGACCCAGTACTTC
-,TRBV30,-,TRBJ1-2,CAWANRLRSYGYTF,TGTGCCTGGGCCAACAGGCTACGATCGTATGGCTACACCTTC
-,TRBV15,once,TRBJ2-5,CATSRERGLRETQYF,TGTGCCACCAGCAGAGAGCGGGGGCTACGGGAGACCCAGTACTTC
TRBD2,TRBV4-1,-,TRBJ2-1,CASSPRAGTSGDLHNEQFF,TGCGCCAGCAGCCCGAGGGCCGGGACTAGCGGCGATCTACACAATGAGCAGTTCTTC
TRBD2,TRBV29-1,-,TRBJ2-3,CSVDRGGTDTQYF,TGCAGCGTTGATAGGGGAGGGACAGATACGCAGTATTTT
TRBD1,TRBV7-3,-,TRBJ2-3,CASSLQGAETDTQYF,TGTGCCAGCAGCTTGCAGGGGGCGGAAACAGATACGCAGTATTTT
-,TRBV2,few,TRBJ2-5,CASIGRQETQYF,TGTGCCAGCATTGGCAGACAAGAGACCCAGTACTTC
-,TRBV28,few,TRBJ1-3,CASEHGGASGNTIYF,TGTGCCAGCGAACATGGGGGGGCCTCTGGAAACACCATATATTTT
-,TRBV29-1,few,TRBJ2-1,CSVEAVLYNEQFF,TGCAGCGTTGAAGCAGTTTTATACAATGAGCAGTTCTTC
TRBD2,TRBV4-1,few,TRBJ2-1,CASSQDSGRGNEQFF,TGCGCCAGCAGCCAAGACTCCGGGAGGGGCAATGAGCAGTTCTTC
-,TRBV7-9,-,TRBJ1-1,CASNRRGVTEAFF,TGTGCCAGCAATCGAAGAGGGGTAACTGAAGCTTTCTTT
-,TRBV28,few,TRBJ1-1,CASSLPGHLMNTEAFF,TGTGCCAGCAGTCTCCCGGGACACCTAATGAACACTGAAGCTTTCTTT
TRBD1,TRBV5-1,few,TRBJ1-1,CASRTGANTEAFF,TGCGCCAGCAGGACAGGGGCGAACACTGAAGCTTTCTTT
TRBD2,TRBV2,few,TRBJ2-1,CASSEGGLAGYQFF,TGTGCCAGCAGTGAAGGGGGACTAGCGGGATATCAGTTCTTC
-,TRBV15,few,TRBJ2-3,CATSREGTDTQYF,TGTGCCACCAGCAGAGAGGGCACAGATACGCAGTATTTT
-,TRBV29-1,-,TRBJ1-1,CSVLDPHLKDTEAFF,TGCAGCGTGTTGGATCCCCACCTGAAGGACACTGAAGCTTTCTTT
TRBD2,TRBV5-1,-,TRBJ2-1,CASSLALAGGPGGRNEQFF,TGCGCCAGCAGCTTGGCGCTAGCGGGAGGGCCGGGGGGTAGGAATGAGCAGTTCTTC
-,TRBV6-5,-,TRBJ2-1,CASSDPRFGGRQFF,TGTGCCAGCAGCGACCCTAGGTTCGGGGGGCGGCAGTTCTTC